The source of this T cell receptor beta chain is a study of blood T cell repertoires in COVID-19 (dated by TCRdb to about 2020). In terms of the full investigation: Samples from collaborators originated in the United States, Italy and Spain and spanned both the acute and convalescent phases of COVID-19. The prospective study material was composed of cDNA or gDNA derived from T cells, B-cell-depleted T cells, or PBMCs. Subjects who had been exposed to COVID-19, were actively infected with it, or had recovered from it provided the deeply sampled blood TCRbeta repertoires that made up the dataset. The repertoires were released in a freely available public database meant as a resource for research on the immune response to SARS-CoV-2. Samples came from the ongoing ImmuneRACE study (first 160 participants) plus 1,254 subjects from 6 global collaborators. The sample metadata nearly always contained a de-identified subject ID, COVID-19 status, age in years and sex. Where available, HLA class I and class II types were taken from metadata supplied by the sample provider and were not determined by assay-based typing.

Enrolling through a virtual design, the prospective study's participants ranged in age from about 18 to 89 years and lived across around 25 United States geographic areas. In the prospective study, cohorts were assigned on the basis of participant-reported clinical history obtained from a screening survey and a study questionnaire. Each participant in the prospective study had whole blood, serum and a nasopharyngeal or oropharyngeal swab collected by mobile phlebotomists. Additional blood draws and questionnaires over a 2-month period could optionally be provided by prospective study participants. Blood samples from the prospective study were shipped frozen or at room temperature prior to DNA extraction. Points the paper makes about the study in general: The quantity of clinical and demographic metadata differed by source and by participant and was supplied without curation.

TCRbeta CDR3 regions were amplified from genomic DNA using the immunoSEQ Assay, a bias-controlled multiplex PCR. The study's processing was this. The number of nucleated cells in each sample was estimated by amplification of reference gene primers within the assay. Sequence reads were collapsed and filtered to measure the absolute abundance of every unique TCRbeta CDR3 rearrangement. For each sample, productive Simpson clonality was calculated as the square root of Simpson's diversity index across productive rearrangements. TCRdb limited this immuneACCESS table to in-frame rearrangements with V and J called. A share of clones is missing; checked studies link under half to unresolved V genes, and the rest is unexplained. Clone size and the V and J calls come from that table; the DNA yielded D and trimming. The sample table holds approximately 250,000 clones, of which more than 80% were seen once. Of the sample, 4.1% is held by the ten largest clones.

From cysteine to phenylalanine, the CDR3 is 11 amino acids long. The read is trimmed to its CDR3 DNA, 33 bases read in frame from base 1. V is cut by 10 bases and J by 4 bases, and the space between the germline ends is 8 bases. CDR1 and CDR2, looked up from the germline V gene, are SNHLY and FYNNEI. This clone was detected only once. The antigen it binds to is not known. Base qualities are not recorded, but no much larger clone differs from it by a single base. The receptor was derived from a woman in her thirties with acute COVID-19. The chain joins TRBV2 to TRBJ1-5, with no confident D gene call. What was sequenced was PBMCs or T cells enriched from blood (not recorded which). This receptor carries the CDR3 CATGGNQPQHF. The DNA sequence is as follows: TGTGCCACGGGAGGGAATCAGCCCCAGCATTTT. Joined to the reference TRBV2 and TRBJ1-5 proteins, this CDR3 gives the full variable domain: EPEVTQTPSHQVTQMGQEVILRCVPISNHLYFYWYRQILGQKVEFLVSFYNNEISEKSEIFDDQFSVERPDGSNFTLKIRSTKLEDSAMYFCATGGNQPQHFGDGTRLSIL.